This entry is about one T cell receptor (beta chain). Its antigen target is currently unknown. Nothing much larger sits one base from this clone, and base qualities are not available. A distance of 19 bases separates the germline ends of V and J, which lose 6 bases and 1 base respectively. CDR1 is given as MNHEY and CDR2 as SMNVEV, both from the germline V gene (reference sequence). The CDR3 contains 16 residues, cysteine and phenylalanine counted. The read is trimmed to its CDR3 DNA, 48 bases read in frame from base 1. This entry is derived from a study of early T cells in non-severe SARS-CoV-2 infection (dated by TCRdb to about 2021). Regarding the complete study: Because TCR sequencing was done on bulk RNA from unsorted whole blood, the alpha and beta chains could not be paired. General study outcomes and caveats: VDJdb matching was skewed toward anti-spike CD8 responses and likely underestimated virus-specific expansions, missing private and CD4 specificities.

Set within a cohort of healthcare workers in London, UK, this nested case-control study involved weekly PCR testing of nasopharyngeal swabs along with blood sampling. Healthcare workers were enrolled in the week of the UK lockdown, from 23 to 31 March 2020, and were followed every week for up to roughly 15 weeks. The library was generated by 5' RACE. TCRdb shows the sequencer as NextSeq 500. To correct for sequencing error and PCR bias, the TCR library protocol tagged individual cDNA molecules with unique molecular identifiers. Sequencing covered both TCR alpha and beta chains, and within each sample the abundances of alpha and beta sequences were tightly co-correlated. As for how the authors treated the data: Decombinator V4 was used to annotate the V gene, J gene and CDR3 of the TCR sequences. TCRs were defined as expanded if a significant change between any two time points was detected under a Poisson model with p below 0.0001. TCR abundances were normalised to the total number of TCRs sequenced per sample and expressed as counts per million. TRAV1-2 paired with TRAJ12, TRAJ20 or TRAJ33 defined MAIT TCRs, while TRAV10 paired with TRAJ18 defined iNKT TCRs. VDJdb, accessed 1 November 2021, was searched for CMV, EBV and SARS-CoV-2 annotated TCRs, with TCRs annotated for multiple antigens excluded. TCRdb's own reprocessing of the public reads used fastp at Q25 and MiXCR and kept productive beta chains. CDR3 protein sequences are deduplicated, and each keeps its most common genes and DNA. In this record, the V and J calls reflect TCRdb's handling and not the investigators' own analysis. The sample yields more than 90,000 distinct CDR3 sequences; approximately 11% were counted once. About 5% of the sample rests with the top ten.

Recombination joined TRBV27 with TRBJ2-7; 6 matching bases give a weak D call of TRBD1. The TCR sequence derives from an adult who was a healthcare worker with PCR-confirmed SARS-CoV-2 infection or an uninfected control (not recorded which). Specimen: whole blood. CDR3 protein: CASSYGQFPTSYEQYF. The nucleotide sequence reads as follows: TGTGCCAGCAGCTATGGACAGTTCCCAACATCCTACGAGCAGTACTTC.